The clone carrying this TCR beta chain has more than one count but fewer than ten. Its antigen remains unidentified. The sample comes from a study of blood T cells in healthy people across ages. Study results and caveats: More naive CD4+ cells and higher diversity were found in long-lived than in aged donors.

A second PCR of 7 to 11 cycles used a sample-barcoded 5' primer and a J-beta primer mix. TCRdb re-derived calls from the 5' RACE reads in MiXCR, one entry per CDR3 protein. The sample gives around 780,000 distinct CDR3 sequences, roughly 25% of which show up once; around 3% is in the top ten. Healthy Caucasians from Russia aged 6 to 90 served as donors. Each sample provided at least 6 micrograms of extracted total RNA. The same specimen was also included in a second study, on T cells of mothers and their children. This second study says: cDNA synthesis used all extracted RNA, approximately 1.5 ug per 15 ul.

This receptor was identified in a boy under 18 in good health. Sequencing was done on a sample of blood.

CDR3 loop: CASSLEANREQYF. The CDR3 DNA is TGTGCCAGCAGTTTGGAGGCCAATCGCGAGCAGTACTTC. The chain is built from TRBV27 and TRBJ2-1, with D perhaps TRBD2 (5 bases). The J call may be wrong; the DNA end is better matched by TRBJ2-7. The CDR3 is made up of 13 amino acids. Germline V gene sequence: CDR1 MNHEY, CDR2 SMNVEV (reference sequence).